This T cell receptor beta chain was sequenced for a study of CD8+CD57+ T cells in acquired aplastic anemia (dated by TCRdb to the late 2010s). Looking at the study overall: DNA extracted from sorted CD4+ and CD8+ cells had a mean of approximately 3.3 ug, with a range of roughly 0.2 to 30 ug. A CD8+CD57+ expansion meant a frequency higher than the mean frequency seen in healthy subjects.

Genomic DNA served as template for TCR beta VDJ combination and CDR3 sequence profiling. An Illumina HiSeq 2000 was the platform used for TCR repertoire sequencing. On the study's bioinformatics: Repertoires were assessed using TRBV/TRBJ rearrangement plots, CDR3 size and DJ length profiles, and Simpson's diversity index. The most abundant DNA sequence in the deep sequencing data was defined as the immunodominant clone. CDR3 amino acid sequences were screened for sharing across subjects and were compared with published repertoires and the VDJdb database. TCRdb handled the public reads itself, with Q25 trimming in fastp and clone calling in MiXCR, and kept productive beta chains. All rows with the same CDR3 protein become a single entry with the most common DNA and genes. The V and J calls and clone size are TCRdb's, not the authors'. This sample gives approximately 220,000 distinct CDR3 sequences in total; around 50% of them show up just once. The top ten clonotypes cover 15% to 20% of the sample.

Expansion of CD8+CD57+ cells had been shown by flow cytometry in the patients chosen for sequencing. Every patient had a diagnosis of severe acquired aplastic anemia based on International Study of Aplastic Anemia and Agranulocytosis and Camitta criteria. At the time blood was sampled, none of the patients had received any therapy. TCR repertoires of sorted CD4+ and CD8+ blood T cells from severe aplastic anemia patients and healthy subjects were deep-sequenced in the study. In the USA, patient enrollment took place under clinicaltrials.gov protocols 00001620, 01623167, 00001397, 00071045, 00081523 and 00961064. Ficoll-Paque density gradient centrifugation was used to isolate peripheral blood mononuclear cells. Before DNA was extracted, CD4+ and CD8+ T cells were sorted using either FACS or magnetic beads. CDR1 and CDR2 are drawn from the germline V gene: SQVTM, ANQGSEA. The CDR3 contains 11 residues, cysteine and phenylalanine counted. Left in the record is the CDR3 DNA by itself, 33 bases read in frame from the first base. Between the V and J ends, shortened by 7 bases and 0 bases respectively, the junction contains 7 bases.

In regard to this clonotype: There is no known antigen for this receptor. Nothing much larger sits one base from this clone, and base qualities are not available.

Overall results and qualifications from the work: CD8+ Simpson's diversity did not differ significantly between patients and healthy controls (P=0.060). Fewer than 30 CD8+ CDR3 sequences were found in both patients and controls but appeared to be highly expressed in patients and within the immunodominant clones of the patients.

The sample was sorted CD4+, CD8+, or CD8+CD57+ T cells (not recorded which) from PBMCs. This sequence was found in a human donor with aplastic anemia. The chain was built from TRBV29-1 and TRBJ2-7; no D gene can be assigned with confidence. The CDR3 region reads CSASVSYEQYF. The base sequence is TGCAGCGCCTCGGTCTCCTACGAGCAGTACTTC.